Listed below are T cell receptor beta chains from one sample, sequenced in a study of cytomegalovirus exposure and HLA in healthy donors. The assay was immunoSEQ multiplex PCR, and TCRdb's table has in-frame clones only and misses some. The sample has about 150,000 clones; about four fifths are singletons. Sequencing was performed on PBMCs. These receptors originate from a man aged 25-45 years in good health. Each CDR3 is given with its conserved first and last residue. D genes are given only for firm matches. Clone size appears in some rows only: once, few, many, or a class for an expanded clone.

j_call	v_call	clone_size	d_call	cdr3_aa	cdr3_nt
TRBJ1-4	TRBV5-5	-	-	CASSSPRVNEKLFF	TGTGCCAGCAGCTCCCCCAGGGTTAATGAAAAACTGTTTTTT
TRBJ1-5	TRBV27	few	-	CASTHGLGQPQHF	TGTGCCAGCACGCACGGGTTAGGTCAGCCCCAGCATTTT
TRBJ1-2	TRBV7-9	once	-	CSSSPIMYSGNYGYTF	TGTTCCAGCAGCCCGATTATGTACAGCGGGAACTATGGCTACACCTTC
TRBJ1-5	TRBV9	-	TRBD1	CASSTQGGQPQHF	TGTGCCAGCAGCACACAGGGGGGCCAGCCCCAGCATTTT
TRBJ1-1	TRBV7-3	few	-	CASSLSPSAGRNTEAFF	TGTGCCAGCAGCTTAAGTCCGTCGGCAGGTCGGAACACTGAAGCTTTCTTT
TRBJ2-7	TRBV10-3	-	-	CAISGSVTYEQYF	TGTGCCATCAGTGGTAGCGTTACGTACGAGCAGTACTTC
TRBJ2-7	TRBV14	-	-	CASRDSGSSYEQYF	TGTGCCAGTCGGGACTCCGGATCTTCCTACGAGCAGTACTTC
TRBJ1-3	TRBV30	once	-	CAWHRSRSGNTIYF	TGTGCCTGGCACAGGTCCAGGTCTGGAAACACCATATATTTT
TRBJ1-6	TRBV30	-	-	CAWSVVQINSPLHF	TGTGCCTGGAGTGTTGTACAAATTAATTCACCCCTCCACTTT
TRBJ1-6	TRBV9	-	TRBD1	CASSAGRGTGGRSPLHF	TGTGCCAGCAGCGCGGGCCGCGGGACAGGGGGACGGTCACCCCTCCACTTT
TRBJ2-7	TRBV7-3	large	TRBD2	CASSSGLAGGSEQYF	TGTGCCAGCAGCTCGGGACTAGCGGGAGGTAGCGAGCAGTACTTC
TRBJ1-4	TRBV11-3	few	-	CASSGQASTNEKLFF	TGTGCCAGCAGCGGTCAGGCCTCAACTAATGAAAAACTGTTTTTT
TRBJ2-7	TRBV2	-	TRBD1	CASTWTGGYEQYF	TGTGCCAGCACCTGGACAGGGGGGTACGAGCAGTACTTC
TRBJ2-7	TRBV5-1	-	TRBD2	CASSDPSTSGRRYEQYF	TGCGCCAGCAGTGATCCCTCCACTAGCGGGAGAAGGTATGAGCAGTACTTC
TRBJ1-3	TRBV2	-	-	CASRSQGSGGNTIYF	TGTGCCAGCAGATCACAGGGTTCGGGGGGAAACACCATATATTTT
TRBJ2-3	TRBV19	-	TRBD1	CASSIDGTDSTDTQYF	TGTGCCAGTAGTATAGATGGGACAGATTCCACAGATACGCAGTATTTT
TRBJ1-2	TRBV28	-	TRBD1	CASSLLDRAYGYTF	TGTGCCAGCAGTTTATTGGACAGGGCCTATGGCTACACCTTC
TRBJ2-1	TRBV25-1	-	-	CASSEWVGSINEQFF	TGTGCCAGCAGTGAATGGGTCGGGAGTATTAATGAGCAGTTCTTC
TRBJ2-1	TRBV2	-	-	CASSAQAGLSYNEQFF	TGTGCCAGCAGTGCACAGGCTGGCCTCTCCTACAATGAGCAGTTCTTC
TRBJ1-1	TRBV9	-	-	CASSVAGVDTEAFF	TGTGCCAGCAGCGTCGCAGGGGTCGACACTGAAGCTTTCTTT
TRBJ2-7	TRBV27	-	TRBD2	CASSLFLAGGGYEQYF	TGTGCCAGCAGTTTATTTTTAGCGGGAGGTGGCTACGAGCAGTACTTC
TRBJ2-3	TRBV27	-	-	CASSEIRDSITDTQYF	TGTGCCAGCAGTGAGATCCGGGACTCGATCACAGATACGCAGTATTTT
TRBJ2-1	TRBV6-5	few	TRBD2	CASSRLAGYNEQFF	TGTGCCAGCAGTCGGCTAGCGGGATACAATGAGCAGTTCTTC
TRBJ2-1	TRBV14	-	-	CASSLSSAYNEQFF	TGTGCCAGCAGCCTATCCTCTGCCTACAATGAGCAGTTCTTC
TRBJ2-5	TRBV15	-	TRBD1	CATSSGGTGGWETQYF	TGTGCCACCAGCAGTGGGGGGACAGGGGGCTGGGAGACCCAGTACTTC
TRBJ2-7	TRBV7-9	-	TRBD2	CASRERGTSGYEQYF	TGTGCCAGCAGAGAGCGAGGGACTAGCGGTTACGAGCAGTACTTC
TRBJ2-5	TRBV4-1	-	-	CASSPTVSLRQETQYF	TGCGCCAGCAGCCCCACGGTGAGTCTTCGGCAAGAGACCCAGTACTTC
TRBJ2-1	TRBV6-6	-	-	CASWRGPSYNEQFF	TGTGCCAGCTGGAGGGGTCCCTCCTACAATGAGCAGTTCTTC
TRBJ2-7	TRBV18	few	-	CASSSSGNEQYF	TGTGCCAGCTCAAGTTCGGGAAACGAGCAGTACTTC
TRBJ2-1	TRBV14	once	-	CASSQASSYNEQFF	TGTGCCAGCAGCCAGGCCTCCTCCTACAATGAGCAGTTCTTC
TRBJ2-2	TRBV19	-	TRBD1	CASRTGTGLTGELFF	TGTGCCAGTAGAACCGGGACAGGGCTCACCGGGGAGCTGTTTTTT
TRBJ2-1	TRBV5-5	-	TRBD2	CASSPREGGSNNEQFF	TGTGCCAGCAGCCCGAGAGAGGGCGGGAGCAACAATGAGCAGTTCTTC
TRBJ2-3	TRBV28	-	TRBD2	CASSSGLAGPNPYGDTQYF	TGTGCCAGCAGCTCAGGACTAGCGGGACCGAACCCCTACGGAGATACGCAGTATTTT
TRBJ2-7	TRBV9	once	TRBD2	CASSAGGAGREQYF	TGTGCCAGCAGCGCCGGGGGGGCCGGGAGGGAGCAGTACTTC
TRBJ1-5	TRBV19	-	TRBD1	CASTNTDRGFSNQPQHF	TGTGCCAGTACTAATACCGACAGGGGGTTTAGCAATCAGCCCCAGCATTTT
TRBJ2-1	TRBV28	-	TRBD2	CASSTRTSGIYNEQFF	TGTGCCAGCAGTACTAGGACTAGCGGGATTTACAATGAGCAGTTCTTC
TRBJ2-7	TRBV11-2	-	-	CASSLRSQVQYF	TGTGCCAGCAGCTTAAGGTCTCAGGTGCAGTACTTC
TRBJ1-2	TRBV27	-	TRBD1	CASSPEALGGVYGYTF	TGTGCCAGCAGTCCAGAAGCCCTAGGGGGCGTCTATGGCTACACCTTC
TRBJ2-1	TRBV2	-	-	CATLTGEGQQFF	TGTGCCACACTCACTGGAGAGGGCCAGCAGTTCTTC
TRBJ2-4	TRBV11-1	-	-	CASMWGKTLAKNIQYF	TGTGCCAGCATGTGGGGCAAAACCTTAGCCAAAAACATTCAGTACTTC
TRBJ2-5	TRBV6-1	-	TRBD2	CASSDHPMGLAGGVETQYF	TGTGCCAGCAGTGACCACCCCATGGGACTAGCGGGAGGCGTTGAGACCCAGTACTTC
TRBJ2-5	TRBV11-3	-	-	CASSLGAEETQYF	TGTGCCAGCAGCCTGGGGGCCGAAGAGACCCAGTACTTC